The 24 T cell receptor beta chains below come from one sample, sequenced in a study of shared clonotypes between healthy human individuals. The method was immunoSEQ multiplex PCR; TCRdb's version includes in-frame clones alone and lacks a portion of them. The data contain about 1.5 million clones, 95% to 99% of them singletons. The source material was naive CD4+ T cells sorted from blood. The subset is: CD45RA+ positively selected. The origin of the receptors is a man aged 25 to 40 in good health.

The chain uses TRBV7-9 and TRBJ2-7, with D perhaps matching TRBD2 (6 bases). Per germline, CDR1 SEHNR and CDR2 FQNEAQ (reference sequence). Trimming removed 5 bases at V and 5 bases at J, with 13 bases between. The CDR3 is 13 amino acids. CDR3: CASSPVGGNEQYF. As DNA, the CDR3 is TGTGCCAGCAGCCCCGTGGGGGGTAACGAGCAGTACTTC.

V is TRBV5-1 and J is TRBJ2-2; D perhaps matches TRBD1 (5 bases). Trimming took off 0 bases at V and 2 bases at J, with 11 bases between the two ends. The germline gives CDR1 SGHRS, CDR2 YFSETQ. The CDR3 spans 16 residues. CDR3 sequence reads: CASSLAVQGNTGELFF. Here the CDR3 DNA reads TGCGCCAGCAGCTTGGCGGTTCAGGGAAACACCGGGGAGCTGTTTTTT. Full variable domain (rest looked up from reference TRBV5-1 and TRBJ2-2): KAGVTQTPRYLIKTRGQQVTLSCSPISGHRSVSWYQQTPGQGLQFLFEYFSETQRNKGNFPGRFSGRQFSNSRSEMNVSTLELGDSALYLCASSLAVQGNTGELFFGEGSRLTVL.

V is TRBV2 and J is TRBJ2-3, with D maybe TRBD1 (6 bases). From germline, CDR1 is SNHLY and CDR2 FYNNEI. Trimming took off 6 bases at V and 8 bases at J, with 18 bases between the two ends. CDR3 length: 14 amino acids. CDR3 residues: CASSILSGTPTQYF. In nucleotides, the CDR3 is TGTGCCAGCAGCATCCTTTCCGGGACACCTACGCAGTATTTT.

The rearrangement links TRBV5-4 to TRBJ2-7, with 8 bases that match TRBD2. J was trimmed by 4 bases and V by 4 bases; bases with no gene match: 13. Germline V gene data show CDR1 as SGHNT and CDR2 as YYREEE (reference sequence). The CDR3 is made up of 16 amino acids. The CDR3: CASSPPGSGSDYEQYF. The DNA of the CDR3 is TGTGCCAGCAGCCCCCCCGGGAGCGGGAGCGATTACGAGCAGTACTTC.

The chain links TRBV27 to TRBJ2-3; 14 nucleotides line up with TRBD2. V was pared by 5 bases and J by 4 bases, with 2 bases of the junction left unmatched. Germline CDR1 and CDR2: MNHEY and SMNVEV (reference sequence). This CDR3 comprises 15 residues. CDR3 sequence (DNA): TGTGCCAGCAGTCGACTAGCGGGAGGGCCAGATACGCAGTATTTT. Protein: CASSRLAGGPDTQYF.

The chain combines TRBV27 with TRBJ2-2, with 8 nucleotides matching TRBD2. The CDR3 totals 15 residues. V trimming: 6 bases; J trimming: 3 bases; junction bases outside the gene matches: 6. The V gene's germline CDR1 is MNHEY and CDR2 SMNVEV (reference sequence). The CDR3 DNA follows: TGTGCCAGCAGCCTCGGGACTAGATACACCGGGGAGCTGTTTTTT. Its protein is CASSLGTRYTGELFF.

This chain uses TRBV27 with TRBJ1-5; no firm D call. Germline V gene lookup returns CDR1 MNHEY and CDR2 SMNVEV (reference sequence). V was clipped by 7 bases and J by 0 bases, with 13 bases between them. The CDR3 runs to 15 residues. DNA for the CDR3: TGTGCCAGCACCCCGACCGCATATAGCAATCAGCCCCAGCATTTT. Its translation is CASTPTAYSNQPQHF.

This rearrangement joins TRBV5-4 to TRBJ2-1, with D hard to call. V lost 1 base and J lost 6, with 20 bases in between. The CDR3 has 17 residues. CDR1 is SGHNT, CDR2 YYREEE, per germline (reference sequence). CDR3 residues: CASSLWPRRTESNEQFF. CDR3 sequence (DNA): TGTGCCAGCAGCTTGTGGCCGCGCAGGACCGAGAGCAATGAGCAGTTCTTC.

J is TRBJ1-4 and V is TRBV18, with TRBD1 as a possible D gene (5 bases). The CDR3 spans 15 residues. Germline V gene lookup returns CDR1 KGHSH and CDR2 LQKENI. The V gene lost 3 bases and the J gene lost 8 bases, with 16 bases spanning the gap. CDR3 sequence reads: CASSPQRGPSEKLFF. Here the CDR3 DNA reads TGTGCCAGCTCACCCCAGCGGGGCCCGAGCGAAAAACTGTTTTTT.

The gene calls are TRBV6-1 and TRBJ1-5; D gene ambiguous. The CDR3 runs 15 residues. Per germline, CDR1 MNHNS and CDR2 SASEGT. Trimming stripped 3 bases from V and 1 base from J, with 10 bases between. The DNA for the CDR3 is TGTGCCAGCAGTGATTTTGTCCGGAGCAATCAGCCCCAGCATTTT. Its protein product is CASSDFVRSNQPQHF.

The J gene is TRBJ1-5, the V gene TRBV6-1; tentative D call: TRBD1 (5 bases). The V and J ends lost 2 bases and 6 bases respectively, with 11 bases between them. The germline V gene encodes CDR1 MNHNS and CDR2 SASEGT. This CDR3 spans 14 amino acids. CDR3 in amino acids: CASSESGPLQPQHF. In DNA form, the CDR3 reads TGTGCCAGCAGTGAATCGGGACCCCTTCAGCCCCAGCATTTT.

The rearrangement uses TRBV11-2 and TRBJ2-7, with D possibly being TRBD2 (5 bases). CDR1 is SGHAT and CDR2 is FQNNGV in the germline V gene. Trimming stripped 1 base from V and 5 bases from J, with 15 bases between. The CDR3 is made up of 15 amino acids. The CDR3 DNA follows: TGTGCCAGCAGCTTAGCGGTTTCCGGGGTGAACGAGCAGTACTTC. It encodes CASSLAVSGVNEQYF.

The CDR3 DNA sequence: TGTGCCAGCAGGCTGGGGAGGGCGAGGTCGTGGGCCGGGGAGCTGTTTTTT. Its translation: CASRLGRARSWAGELFF. This chain uses TRBV7-2 with TRBJ2-2, with TRBD2 matching 7 bases. The CDR3 runs 17 residues. V shed 6 bases and J 6 bases; nucleotides not matched to a gene: 16. CDR1 is SGHTA, CDR2 FQGNSA, per germline.

The CDR3 DNA is TGTGCCATCTCCGGGACGGCCTCCTACGAGCAGTACTTC. Its protein product is CAISGTASYEQYF. V usage is TRBV2 and J usage is TRBJ2-7; D possibly uses TRBD1 or TRBD2 (5 bases each). V gave up 10 bases and J gave up 0 bases, with 13 bases separating them. This CDR3 is built from 13 residues. Germline loops: CDR1 SNHLY, CDR2 FYNNEI.

V gene TRBV7-6 combines with J gene TRBJ2-3; D gene ambiguous. The V end was cut by 8 bases, the J end by 2 bases, with 5 bases between. CDR3 size: 11 residues. Germline CDR1 is SGHVS and CDR2 is FNYEAQ. The CDR3 DNA reads TGTGCCAGCGGGGACACAGATACGCAGTATTTT. This sequence encodes CASGDTDTQYF.

This chain links TRBV28 with TRBJ1-1, with unresolved D. Trimming took off 9 bases at V and 6 bases at J, with 14 bases between the two ends. This CDR3 comprises 12 residues. Germline V CDR1 and CDR2: MDHEN, SYDVKM. The CDR3 loop is CASKEGGPEAFF. The DNA of the CDR3 is TGTGCCAGTAAAGAGGGAGGCCCTGAAGCTTTCTTT.

The chain employs TRBV5-4 and TRBJ2-7; D uncertain. V was shortened by 2 bases and J by 0 bases, with 9 bases between the two germline ends. CDR3 length: 14 residues. The V gene's germline CDR1 is SGHNT and CDR2 YYREEE (reference sequence). In DNA, the CDR3 is TGTGCCAGCAGCTTTGAACTACACTCCTACGAGCAGTACTTC. Translated, it gives CASSFELHSYEQYF.

This clone came up once. The chain has TRBV2 and TRBJ2-6, with D maybe TRBD1 (5 bases). Germline loops: CDR1 SNHLY, CDR2 FYNNEI. V dropped 4 bases and J dropped 2 bases, with 6 bases sitting between them. The CDR3 is 14 amino acids. CDR3 protein: CASSARAGANVLTF. In DNA, the CDR3 is TGTGCCAGCAGTGCCAGGGCTGGGGCCAACGTCCTGACTTTC.

The gene calls are TRBV2 and TRBJ2-7; 9 bases match TRBD1. CDR3 size: 11 residues. Germline assignment: CDR1 SNHLY and CDR2 FYNNEI. Germline trimming cut 6 bases from V and 6 bases from J; bases unmatched to any gene: 0. For the CDR3, the DNA is TGTGCCAGCAGGGACAGGGGCGAGCAGTACTTC. The encoded protein is CASRDRGEQYF.

The chain recombines TRBV27 with TRBJ2-7, with 8 bases fitting TRBD1. Trimming took 10 bases from V and 0 from J; bases not matched to a gene: 8. Germline assignment: CDR1 MNHEY and CDR2 SMNVEV (reference sequence). This CDR3 contains 14 residues. CDR3 sequence reads: CATQGDPSSYEQYF. CDR3 coding DNA: TGTGCCACACAGGGGGACCCAAGCTCCTACGAGCAGTACTTC.

A remark on this clone: Other DNA sequences from this sample encode an identical CDR3 as well. This chain links TRBV18 with TRBJ2-2; D gene unclear. The CDR3 is 15 residues long. The ends were cut back, 3 bases at V and 0 bases at J, with 8 bases in the middle. Per germline, CDR1 KGHSH and CDR2 LQKENI. For the CDR3, the DNA is TGTGCCAGCTCACCGGTCGGACCGAACACCGGGGAGCTGTTTTTT. Encoded protein: CASSPVGPNTGELFF.

This sequence joins TRBV11-2 and TRBJ2-1, with 10 bases fitting TRBD1. Per germline, CDR1 SGHAT and CDR2 FQNNGV. The CDR3 runs 16 residues. After removal of 5 bases from V and 0 bases from J, the junction contained 4 bases not matched to a gene. CDR3 loop: CASSDRTGGSYNEQFF. As DNA, the CDR3 is TGTGCCAGCAGCGACCGGACAGGGGGCTCCTACAATGAGCAGTTCTTC.

V gene TRBV28 combines with J gene TRBJ2-2, with no clear D. The V end was cut by 3 bases, the J end by 8 bases, with 4 bases between. CDR1 and CDR2 (germline): MDHEN, SYDVKM. The CDR3 is 11 amino acids. CDR3 amino acids: CASSLYGELFF. As DNA, the CDR3 is TGTGCCAGCAGTTTGTATGGGGAGCTGTTTTTT.

This clone was counted a single time. The CDR3 region is CASRRPGQLYGYTF. Here the CDR3 DNA reads TGTGCCAGCAGGCGACCGGGACAGCTCTATGGCTACACCTTC. The chain employs TRBV7-9 and TRBJ1-2; 7 nucleotides align to TRBD1. Germline values: CDR1 SEHNR, CDR2 FQNEAQ (reference sequence). This CDR3 spans 14 amino acids. Losses at the gene ends were 6 bases for V and 4 bases for J; bases not matched to a gene: 8.